This TCR beta chain stems from a study of blood T cells in healthy people across ages. Findings and limits, study-wide: A roughly linear fall in TCR beta diversity per million T cells was seen with increasing age.

This clonotype was seen more than once but under ten times. The antigen remains undetermined. Using a J-beta primer mix together with a sample-barcoded 5' primer, a second PCR was run for roughly 6 to 12 cycles. Each cDNA molecule was tagged by a template-switch adaptor with 12 random nucleotides. TCRdb fed the 5' RACE reads into MiXCR, producing one record per CDR3 protein. The data hold hundreds of thousands of distinct CDR3 sequences, with 25% observed a single time. These same records also appear under a second study, on T cells of mothers and their children. In that study: All donors were healthy and Caucasian; they were a few mothers and their six children.

The sequencing sample was made of blood. The TCR originated in a boy aged 5 to 17 in good health.

CDR3 in amino acids: CSVGGDPEAFF. The DNA for the CDR3 is TGCAGCGTTGGAGGGGACCCTGAAGCTTTCTTT. The chain links TRBV29-1 to TRBJ1-1; D may be TRBD1 (5 bases). The length of the CDR3 is 11 residues. CDR1 and CDR2 (germline): SQVTM, ANQGSEA. The V end was cut by 4 bases, the J end by 6 bases, with 9 bases between.